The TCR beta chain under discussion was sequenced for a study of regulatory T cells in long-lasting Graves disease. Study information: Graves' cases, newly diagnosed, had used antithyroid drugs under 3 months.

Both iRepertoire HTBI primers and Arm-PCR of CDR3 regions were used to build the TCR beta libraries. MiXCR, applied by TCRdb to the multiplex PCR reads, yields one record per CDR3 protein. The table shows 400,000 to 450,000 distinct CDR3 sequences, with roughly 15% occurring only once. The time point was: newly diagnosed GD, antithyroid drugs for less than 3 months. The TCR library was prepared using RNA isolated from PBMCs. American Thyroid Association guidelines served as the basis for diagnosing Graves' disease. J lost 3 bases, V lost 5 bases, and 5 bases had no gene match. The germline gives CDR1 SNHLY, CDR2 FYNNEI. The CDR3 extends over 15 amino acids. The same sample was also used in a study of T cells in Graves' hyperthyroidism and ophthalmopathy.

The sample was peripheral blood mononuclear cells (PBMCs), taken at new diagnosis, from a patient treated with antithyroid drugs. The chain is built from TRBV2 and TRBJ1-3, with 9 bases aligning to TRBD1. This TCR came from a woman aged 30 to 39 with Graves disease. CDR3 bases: TGTGCCAGCAGTCGGGAGACAGGGGGTGGAAACACCATATATTTT. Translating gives CASSRETGGGNTIYF.